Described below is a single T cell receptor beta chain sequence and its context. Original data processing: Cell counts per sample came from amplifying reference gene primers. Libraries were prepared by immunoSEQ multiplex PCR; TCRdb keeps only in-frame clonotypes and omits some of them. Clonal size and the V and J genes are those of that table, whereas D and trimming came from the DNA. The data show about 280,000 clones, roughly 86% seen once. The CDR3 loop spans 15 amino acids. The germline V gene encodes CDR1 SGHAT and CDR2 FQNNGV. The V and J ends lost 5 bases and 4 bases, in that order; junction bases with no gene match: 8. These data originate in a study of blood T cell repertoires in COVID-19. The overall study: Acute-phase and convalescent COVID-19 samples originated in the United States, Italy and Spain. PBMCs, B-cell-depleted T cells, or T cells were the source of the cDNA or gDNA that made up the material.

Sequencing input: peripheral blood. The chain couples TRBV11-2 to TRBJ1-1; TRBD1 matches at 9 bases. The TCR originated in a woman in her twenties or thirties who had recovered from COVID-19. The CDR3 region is CASSAGAQGATEAFF. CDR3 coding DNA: TGTGCCAGCAGCGCCGGCGCACAGGGGGCCACTGAAGCTTTCTTT.